One and the same sample provided the 17 T cell receptor beta chains below, sequenced in a study of T cell repertoires in cytomegalovirus infection (dated by TCRdb to about 2019). The run used an Illumina HiSeq 1500. The public reads were reanalyzed by TCRdb: fastp trimming at Q25, MiXCR alignment, in-frame beta chains only. One record per CDR3 amino acid sequence lists the most common genes and DNA. For this sample there are around 750,000 distinct CDR3 sequences; 30% to 35% appear just once. In total, the top ten clones hold approximately 13% of the sample. Their antigens remain unidentified. The treatment or condition label here, explained by the study, means: in vitro stimulation with specific CMV peptide epitopes to enrich CMV-specific T cells. The sample here was cultured CD8+ T cells from PBMCs, taken from culture after CMV antigen stimulation. Receptors were obtained from a human donor in good health (CMV status not recorded). Some clones in this sample may be carry-over from other donors' samples.

The chain combines TRBV20-1 with TRBJ1-2; D is uncertain. The CDR3 is 13 amino acids. With 0 bases removed from V and 4 bases from J, the gap between germline ends came to 9 bases. Germline assignment: CDR1 DFQATT and CDR2 SNEGSKA (reference sequence). CDR3 in amino acids: CSARDHSRYGYTF. The DNA for the CDR3 is TGCAGTGCTAGAGACCACAGCCGCTATGGCTACACCTTC.

The chain is built from TRBV6-8 and TRBJ1-2; D perhaps matches TRBD1 (5 bases). CDR3 length equals 14 residues. The V gene's germline CDR1 is MNHGY and CDR2 SAAAGT. Deletions cut 5 bases from V and 3 bases from J, with 13 bases between. CDR3 residues: CASSPGWGDYGYTF. For the CDR3, the DNA is TGTGCCAGCAGTCCCGGGTGGGGGGACTATGGCTACACCTTC.

The CDR3 reads CASSRDTTYNEQFF. DNA for the CDR3: TGTGCCAGCAGCCGGGACACCACCTACAATGAGCAGTTCTTC. The chain recombines TRBV28 with TRBJ2-1, with a possible D match to TRBD1 (6 bases). CDR3 length equals 14 residues. CDR1 is MDHEN and CDR2 is SYDVKM in the germline V gene. Trimming took 6 bases from V and 2 from J, leaving 11 bases between them.

A single count supports this clonotype. The rearrangement uses TRBV6-2 or TRBV6-3 and TRBJ2-3; unclear D gene. V shed 2 bases and J shed 7 bases, with 4 bases lying between them. Germline loops: CDR1 MNHEY, CDR2 SVGEGT. This CDR3 contains 11 residues. The CDR3 nucleotides read TGTGCCAGCAGTTACACCCATACGCAGTATTTT. Protein sequence: CASSYTHTQYF.

The V and J genes are TRBV28 and TRBJ2-5; TRBD2 matches at 10 bases. CDR1 is MDHEN and CDR2 is SYDVKM in the germline V gene. There are 16 residues in the CDR3. The V and J ends lost 3 bases and 1 base, in that order; junction bases with no gene match: 5. The CDR3 loop reads CASSFTSGAPQETQYF. DNA of the CDR3: TGTGCCAGCAGTTTCACTAGCGGGGCCCCCCAAGAGACCCAGTACTTC.

The CDR3 bases are TGTGCCACCAGCAGAGACCCGGGTCCTATAAATGAGCAGTTCTTC. It codes for CATSRDPGPINEQFF. This chain connects TRBV15 to TRBJ2-1; D uncertain. The CDR3 is made up of 15 amino acids. V gave up 0 bases and J gave up 7 bases, with 13 bases separating them. Per germline, CDR1 LNHNV and CDR2 YYDKDF (reference sequence).

J is TRBJ2-1 and V is TRBV7-9; no clear D gene. Deletions cut 2 bases from V and 0 bases from J, with 14 bases between. This CDR3 region has 17 residues. From germline, CDR1 is SEHNR and CDR2 FQNEAQ (reference sequence). The CDR3 loop reads CASSLLRSTTSYNEQFF. The CDR3 nucleotides are TGTGCCAGCAGCTTACTGAGATCCACAACCTCCTACAATGAGCAGTTCTTC.

This sequence joins TRBV6-2 or TRBV6-3 and TRBJ2-1; 8 bases align to TRBD1. CDR1 and CDR2 from the germline V gene are MNHEY and SVGEGT. The V and J ends lost 0 bases and 5 bases, in that order; junction bases with no gene match: 6. This CDR3 comprises 16 residues. CDR3 nucleotide sequence: TGTGCCAGCAGTTACTCCTGGCAGGGGGCGGACAATGAGCAGTTCTTC. Amino acids: CASSYSWQGADNEQFF.

This clonotype occurred a few times. The chain couples TRBV7-9 to TRBJ1-2; D may be TRBD1 (6 bases). Germline CDR1 SEHNR, CDR2 FQNEAQ (reference sequence). Trimming took 3 bases from V and 4 from J, leaving 9 bases between them. This CDR3 is 13 amino acids long. The CDR3 DNA reads as TGTGCCAGCAGCTTGGACAGCCTCTATGGCTACACCTTC. This translates into CASSLDSLYGYTF.

Ten or more counts support this clonotype. V usage is TRBV19 and J usage is TRBJ1-6, with 9 bases lining up with TRBD1. Germline CDR1 LNHDA, CDR2 SQIVND (reference sequence). The ends lost 7 bases at V and 9 bases at J; junction bases unmatched: 7. The CDR3 runs 14 residues. The CDR3 here is CASTPDRGSSPLHF. DNA for the CDR3: TGTGCCAGTACCCCGGACAGGGGCAGTTCACCCCTCCACTTT.

The V gene is TRBV4-1, the J gene TRBJ1-2; TRBD1 is a possible D gene (6 bases). V lost 1 base to trimming and J lost 4 bases, with 13 bases between them. The CDR3 sequence is 15 residues long. From germline, CDR1 is MGHRA and CDR2 YSYEKL. CDR3 in amino acids: CASSQARTAPYGYTF. In DNA, the CDR3 is TGCGCCAGCAGCCAAGCCCGGACAGCACCCTATGGCTACACCTTC.

This clonotype was recorded a few times. V is TRBV12-3 or TRBV12-4 and J is TRBJ2-2; D is perhaps TRBD2 (5 bases). CDR3 size: 15 residues. The V end was cut by 6 bases, the J end by 11 bases, with 22 bases between. The CDR3 coding sequence is TGTGCCAGCAGCCCCTCCTCTAGCAGGTTCAGCGAGCTGTTTTTT. It yields the protein CASSPSSSRFSELFF.

This clonotype appeared a few times. The J gene is TRBJ1-1, the V gene TRBV7-2; maybe TRBD1 (5 bases). The ends were cut back, 2 bases at V and 7 bases at J, with 8 bases in the middle. Germline values: CDR1 SGHTA, CDR2 FQGNSA. This CDR3 has 12 amino acids. The CDR3 DNA follows: TGTGCCAGCAGCTTAAAGGGGCGTGAAGCTTTCTTT. Translating it yields CASSLKGREAFF.

The chain is built from TRBV27 and TRBJ1-1; perhaps TRBD1 as D (6 bases). Trimming pared 8 bases from V and 3 bases from J, leaving 7 bases between. CDR3 size: 11 residues. Looked up from germline, CDR1 is MNHEY and CDR2 is SMNVEV (reference sequence). CDR3 amino acids: CASQGYTEAFF. The CDR3 DNA follows: TGTGCCAGCCAGGGGTACACTGAAGCTTTCTTT.

In the case of this clonotype: This may be a read error, as it is one base from a much larger clone. This sequence joins TRBV10-3 and TRBJ2-3, with unresolved D. The CDR3 runs to 15 residues. Germline CDR1 reads ENHRY; CDR2 reads SYGVKD. CDR3 sequence: CVISETRSRTDTQYF. The CDR3 DNA sequence: TGTGTCATCAGTGAGACCCGTTCTCGAACAGATACGCAGTATTTT.

CDR3 amino acids: CASSEGTGKNIQYF. The CDR3 DNA reads as TGTGCCAGCAGTGAAGGGACAGGGAAAAACATTCAGTACTTC. The gene calls are TRBV2 and TRBJ2-4, with TRBD1 matching over 8 bases. From germline, CDR1 is SNHLY and CDR2 FYNNEI. V dropped 1 base and J dropped 4; count of bases not matched to a gene: 0. This CDR3 is 14 amino acids long.

This clonotype appeared a few times. The chain carries TRBV6-2 or TRBV6-3 and TRBJ2-1; 16 nucleotides line up with TRBD2. This CDR3 has 18 amino acids. The germline CDR1 and CDR2 sequences are MNHEY and SVGEGT. J was trimmed by 2 bases and V by 7 bases; bases with no gene match: 8. The DNA of the CDR3 is TGTGCCAGCAACAAGGGACTAGCGGGGGGGTCGCCCTACAATGAGCAGTTCTTC. Amino acid sequence: CASNKGLAGGSPYNEQFF.